This T cell receptor (beta chain) is from a study of neurological immune-mediated disorders. The controls, all healthy individuals, were blood bank volunteers in Maryland, USA. This clonotype was observed at least ten times. TCRdb re-derived calls from the 5' RACE reads in MiXCR, one entry per CDR3 protein. The sample holds fewer than 35,000 distinct CDR3 sequences, about 4.5% seen once. Sample: PBMCs. This TCR was recovered from a man aged 18 to 29 in good health.

The CDR3 loop is CASSQGSHSYEQYF. CDR3 nucleotides: TGTGCCAGCAGCCAAGGTTCTCACTCCTACGAGCAGTACTTC. The chain recombines TRBV4-2 with TRBJ2-7, with unresolved D. Germline V CDR1 and CDR2: LGHNA, YNFKEQ. V was clipped by 1 base and J by 0 bases, with 7 bases between them. CDR3 length: 14 residues.